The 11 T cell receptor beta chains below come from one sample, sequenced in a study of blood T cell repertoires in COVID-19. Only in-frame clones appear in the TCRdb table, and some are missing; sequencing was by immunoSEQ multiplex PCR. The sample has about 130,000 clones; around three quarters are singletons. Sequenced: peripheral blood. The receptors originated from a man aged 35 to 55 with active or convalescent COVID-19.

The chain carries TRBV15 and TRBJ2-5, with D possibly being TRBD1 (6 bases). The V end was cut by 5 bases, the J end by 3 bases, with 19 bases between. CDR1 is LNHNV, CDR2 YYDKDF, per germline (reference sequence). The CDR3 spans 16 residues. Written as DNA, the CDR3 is TGTGCCACCAGCGAGGGCTTCGCAGGGGTTAAAGAGACCCAGTACTTC. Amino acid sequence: CATSEGFAGVKETQYF.

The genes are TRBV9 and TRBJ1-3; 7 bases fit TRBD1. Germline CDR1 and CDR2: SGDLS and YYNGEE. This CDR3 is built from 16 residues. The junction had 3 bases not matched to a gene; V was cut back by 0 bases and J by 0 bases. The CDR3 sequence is CASSVADRASGNTIYF. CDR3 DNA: TGTGCCAGCAGCGTAGCTGACAGGGCCTCTGGAAACACCATATATTTT. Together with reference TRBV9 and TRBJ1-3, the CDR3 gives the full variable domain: DSGVTQTPKHLITATGQRVTLRCSPRSGDLSVYWYQQSLDQGLQFLIQYYNGEERAKGNILERFSAQQFPDLHSELNLSSLELGDSALYFCASSVADRASGNTIYFGEGSWLTVV.

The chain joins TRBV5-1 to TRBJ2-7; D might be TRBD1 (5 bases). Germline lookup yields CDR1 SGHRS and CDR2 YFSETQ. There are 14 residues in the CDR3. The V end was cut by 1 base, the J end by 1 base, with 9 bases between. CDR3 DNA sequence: TGCGCCAGCAGCTTGTATACAGGATCCTACGAGCAGTACTTC. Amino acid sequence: CASSLYTGSYEQYF.

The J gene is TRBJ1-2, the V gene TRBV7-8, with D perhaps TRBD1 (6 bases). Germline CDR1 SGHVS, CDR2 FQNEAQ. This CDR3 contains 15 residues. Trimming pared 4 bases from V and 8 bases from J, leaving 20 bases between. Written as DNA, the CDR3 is TGTGCCAGCAGCTCCGAGGGTGCAGGGGCGCGGGGCTACACCTTC. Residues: CASSSEGAGARGYTF.

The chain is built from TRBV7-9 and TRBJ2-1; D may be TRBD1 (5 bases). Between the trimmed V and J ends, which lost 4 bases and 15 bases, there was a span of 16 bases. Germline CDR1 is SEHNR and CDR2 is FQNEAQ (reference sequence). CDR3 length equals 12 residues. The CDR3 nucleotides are TGTGCCAGCAGCTCAGTGGCAGGGATGACGTTCTTC. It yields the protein CASSSVAGMTFF.

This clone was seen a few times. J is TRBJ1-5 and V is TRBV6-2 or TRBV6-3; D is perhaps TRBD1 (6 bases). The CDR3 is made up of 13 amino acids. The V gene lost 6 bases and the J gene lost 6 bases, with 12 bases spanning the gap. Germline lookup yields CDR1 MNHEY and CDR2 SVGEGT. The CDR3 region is CASSDRLLQPQHF. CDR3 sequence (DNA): TGTGCCAGCAGCGACAGGCTCCTTCAGCCCCAGCATTTT.

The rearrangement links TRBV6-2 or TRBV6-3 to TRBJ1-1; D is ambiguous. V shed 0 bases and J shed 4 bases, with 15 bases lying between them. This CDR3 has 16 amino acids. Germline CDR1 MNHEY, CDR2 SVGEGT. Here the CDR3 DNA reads TGTGCCAGCAGTTACTCGAGCGGCGTAGTTGGCACTGAAGCTTTCTTT. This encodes CASSYSSGVVGTEAFF.

CDR3 region: CATSSRSSASKNIQYF. The CDR3 nucleotides read TGTGCCACCAGCAGTCGTTCTAGTGCGAGTAAAAACATTCAGTACTTC. This sequence joins TRBV15 and TRBJ2-4; no definite D call. The CDR3 covers 16 residues. The V end was cut by 3 bases, the J end by 4 bases, with 16 bases between. CDR1 and CDR2 (germline): LNHNV, YYDKDF (reference sequence).

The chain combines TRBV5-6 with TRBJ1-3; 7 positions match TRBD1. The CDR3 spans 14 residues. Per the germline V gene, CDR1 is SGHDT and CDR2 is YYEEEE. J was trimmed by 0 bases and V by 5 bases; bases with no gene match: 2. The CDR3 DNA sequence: TGTGCCAGCAGACGGACAGGCTCTGGAAACACCATATATTTT. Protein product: CASRRTGSGNTIYF.

CDR3 protein: CASSYFPAPGQELCEQYF. The DNA of the CDR3 is TGTGCCAGCAGTTACTTTCCTGCCCCGGGACAGGAACTCTGCGAGCAGTACTTC. The chain has TRBV6-2 or TRBV6-3 and TRBJ2-7; 8 nucleotides align to TRBD1. V dropped 1 base and J dropped 6; count of bases not matched to a gene: 17. Germline values: CDR1 MNHEY, CDR2 SVGEGT. The CDR3 has 18 amino acids.

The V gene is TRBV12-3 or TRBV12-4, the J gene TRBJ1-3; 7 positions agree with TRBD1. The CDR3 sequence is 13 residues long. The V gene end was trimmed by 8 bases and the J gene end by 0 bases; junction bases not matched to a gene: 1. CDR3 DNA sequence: TGTGCCAGCCGGACAGGCTCTGGAAACACCATATATTTT. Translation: CASRTGSGNTIYF.